This T cell receptor beta chain derives from a study of response to subunit inactivated influenza vaccine. The germline gives CDR1 MNHEY, CDR2 SVGEGT. CDR3 size: 15 residues. With V trimmed by 2 bases and J by 6 bases, 3 bases remained unmatched. In its sample, this clonotype was seen a few times. TCRdb independently ran MiXCR on the RT-PCR reads; one entry per CDR3 protein. The table includes about 520,000 distinct CDR3 sequences, under 8.5% detected once. Sample: PBMCs from blood, taken 23 to 25 months after vaccination. This sequence was found in a man aged 50-75 years who received an inactivated influenza vaccine. The chain links TRBV6-2 or TRBV6-3 to TRBJ2-1; 11 positions match TRBD1. The DNA of the CDR3 is TGTGCCAGCAGTTACCTAGGACAGGGGGCCAATGAGCAGTTCTTC. Its protein is CASSYLGQGANEQFF.